A single sample is the source of the 20 T cell receptor beta chains below, sequenced in a study of blood T cell repertoires in COVID-19. The assay was immunoSEQ multiplex PCR, and TCRdb's table has in-frame clones only and misses some. This sample has hundreds of thousands of clones, with more than 80% found just once. The sample was PBMCs or T cells enriched from blood (not recorded which). The receptors were gathered from a man aged 25 to 40 who had recovered from COVID-19.

This clone appeared a single time. This chain links TRBV28 with TRBJ2-7; 7 bases are a match to TRBD1. Germline V gives CDR1 MDHEN, CDR2 SYDVKM. Unmatched junction bases numbered 8, after V lost 10 bases and J lost 5 bases. CDR3 length: 12 amino acids. CDR3 in DNA: TGTGCCACCCGGGACAGCCCCCACGAGCAGTACTTC. It encodes CATRDSPHEQYF.

V gene TRBV23-1 combines with J gene TRBJ2-2; D uncertain. TRBV23-1 counts as an open reading frame of uncertain function. The CDR3 runs to 16 residues. The germline V and J ends were trimmed by 0 bases and 2 bases, with 10 bases remaining between them. This CDR3 reads CASSQSLTDNTGELFF. CDR3 in DNA: TGCGCCAGCAGTCAATCGTTAACAGATAACACCGGGGAGCTGTTTTTT.

V and J are TRBV6-5 and TRBJ1-5; D is perhaps TRBD1 (5 bases). V gave up 9 bases and J gave up 4 bases, with 19 bases separating them. The CDR3 has 15 residues. The germline V gene has CDR1 MNHEY and CDR2 SVGAGI. CDR3 in amino acids: CASTLSQGGNQPQHF. The CDR3, as DNA: TGTGCCAGTACCTTATCCCAGGGAGGGAATCAGCCCCAGCATTTT.

The chain uses TRBV7-6 and TRBJ1-1, with D perhaps matching TRBD1 (5 bases). The germline V and J ends were trimmed by 1 base and 0 bases, with 9 bases remaining between them. Germline assignment: CDR1 SGHVS and CDR2 FNYEAQ. The CDR3 is made up of 15 amino acids. The CDR3 is CASSLELGLNTEAFF. The DNA for the CDR3 is TGTGCCAGCAGCTTAGAACTGGGGCTGAACACTGAAGCTTTCTTT.

This chain joins TRBV2 and TRBJ2-2, with a weak D call TRBD1 (6 bases). This CDR3 comprises 13 residues. Germline V lookup: CDR1 SNHLY, CDR2 FYNNEI. The V end was cut by 7 bases, the J end by 5 bases, with 11 bases between. The chain's CDR3 is CASTETGTGELFF. CDR3 nucleotides: TGTGCCAGCACCGAAACAGGGACCGGGGAGCTGTTTTTT.

The chain couples TRBV19 to TRBJ1-6; 10 nucleotides match TRBD1. Per germline, CDR1 LNHDA and CDR2 SQIVND (reference sequence). The CDR3 extends over 16 amino acids. V was clipped by 5 bases and J by 4 bases; unmatched bases: 5. The CDR3 coding sequence is TGTGCCAGTAGTCCGGGACAGGGGTTGTATAATTCACCCCTCCACTTT. It encodes CASSPGQGLYNSPLHF. The entire variable domain, with the rest obtained from reference TRBV19 and TRBJ1-6, is as follows: DGGITQSPKYLFRKEGQNVTLSCEQNLNHDAMYWYRQDPGQGLRLIYYSQIVNDFQKGDIAEGYSVSREKKESFPLTVTSAQKNPTAFYLCASSPGQGLYNSPLHFGNGTRLTVT.

V is TRBV7-9 and J is TRBJ2-1; D is unresolved. The CDR3 loop spans 11 amino acids. V lost 2 bases, J lost 10 bases, and 6 bases lay in between. Germline loops: CDR1 SEHNR, CDR2 FQNEAQ (reference sequence). CDR3 nucleotide sequence: TGTGCCAGCAGCTTAAGAGAGGAGCAGTTCTTC. This sequence encodes CASSLREEQFF.

The V call is TRBV21-1, the J call TRBJ1-1. TRBV21-1 is tagged as a pseudogene. CDR3 size: 15 residues. CDR3: CASSKSRGGNTEAFF. In nucleotides, the CDR3 is TGTGCCAGCAGCAAGAGTCGGGGTGGGAACACTGAAGCTTTCTTT.

The chain couples TRBV7-2 to TRBJ2-7; 7 nucleotides line up with TRBD2. Germline CDR1 reads SGHTA; CDR2 reads FQGNSA. CDR3 length equals 14 residues. Unmatched junction bases numbered 4, after V lost 1 base and J lost 4 bases. In DNA, the CDR3 is TGTGCCAGCAGCTTAGGCGGGAGTCAGTACGAGCAGTACTTC. It specifies CASSLGGSQYEQYF.

A remark on this clone: The junction departs from germline at one end; a sequencing error may be responsible. CDR3 bases: TGTGCCAGCAGTTACTCGGAGGTGCGGTTCCCGCGGGTCTTT. This translates into CASSYSEVRFPRVF. V is TRBV6-5 and J is TRBJ1-1; D gene unclear. This CDR3 comprises 14 residues. The germline CDR1 and CDR2 sequences are MNHEY and SVGAGI.

The rearrangement uses TRBV10-3 and TRBJ2-7; 8 positions agree with TRBD2. This CDR3 region has 13 residues. The germline CDR1 and CDR2 sequences are ENHRY and SYGVKD. V was clipped by 4 bases and J by 5 bases; unmatched bases: 4. The CDR3 loop reads CAISGAGVDEQYF. The DNA for the CDR3 is TGTGCCATCAGTGGAGCGGGAGTGGACGAGCAGTACTTC.

V gene TRBV27 combines with J gene TRBJ1-6, with D possibly being TRBD1 (6 bases). The germline gives CDR1 MNHEY, CDR2 SMNVEV (reference sequence). CDR3 length: 16 residues. V gave up 3 bases and J gave up 5 bases, with 14 bases separating them. The DNA of the CDR3 is TGTGCCAGCAGTTTTGCCGGGACACCAGATAATTCACCCCTCCACTTT. Its protein product is CASSFAGTPDNSPLHF.

This chain joins TRBV10-2 and TRBJ2-5, with D tentatively TRBD2 (5 bases). CDR1 and CDR2 (germline): WSHSY, SAAADI. Trimming took 2 bases from V and 7 from J, leaving 14 bases between them. This CDR3 has 14 residues. The CDR3 DNA follows: TGCGCCAGCAGTGAGCCGGGATTGGGCGGGACCCAGTACTTC. Translated: CASSEPGLGGTQYF.

The rearrangement uses TRBV2 and TRBJ2-1, with 11 bases lining up with TRBD2. The CDR3 is 15 residues long. V dropped 0 bases and J dropped 9; count of bases not matched to a gene: 4. Germline CDR1 reads SNHLY; CDR2 reads FYNNEI. This chain's CDR3 is CASSEALAGVVEQFF. The CDR3 region has the DNA TGTGCCAGCAGTGAAGCACTAGCGGGAGTGGTTGAGCAGTTCTTC.

The V and J genes are TRBV11-2 and TRBJ2-5; TRBD2 matches 8 bases. CDR1 is SGHAT, CDR2 FQNNGV, per germline. The CDR3 has 14 amino acids. The V gene end was trimmed by 5 bases and the J gene end by 5 bases; junction bases not matched to a gene: 7. CDR3 sequence: CASSPPGGLETQYF. The CDR3 nucleotides read TGTGCCAGCAGCCCACCGGGGGGGTTGGAGACCCAGTACTTC. Drawing the rest from reference TRBV11-2 and TRBJ2-5, the complete variable domain is EAGVAQSPRYKIIEKRQSVAFWCNPISGHATLYWYQQILGQGPKLLIQFQNNGVVDDSQLPKDRFSAERLKGVDSTLKIQPAKLEDSAVYLCASSPPGGLETQYFGPGTRLLVL.

The chain joins TRBV4-1 to TRBJ2-7; no firm D call. Trimming left V 0 bases short and J 2 bases short, with 8 bases between. Germline V gene lookup returns CDR1 MGHRA and CDR2 YSYEKL. CDR3 length: 14 residues. The CDR3 region is CASSQDDTAYEQYF. In DNA form, the CDR3 reads TGCGCCAGCAGCCAAGATGACACCGCCTACGAGCAGTACTTC.

The chain joins TRBV2 to TRBJ1-4; 7 nucleotides match TRBD1. V shed 6 bases, J shed 0 bases, and the junction held 10 bases outside the gene matches. Germline V gene lookup returns CDR1 SNHLY and CDR2 FYNNEI. This CDR3 spans 17 amino acids. The CDR3 DNA reads as TGTGCCAGCAGGAACAGGGGTGGGTCGGCAACTAATGAAAAACTGTTTTTT. The encoded protein is CASRNRGGSATNEKLFF.

The CDR3 nucleotides read TGCAGTGCTAGTTCAAGTTCGGCTAGCGGGGGGCAAGAGACCCAGTACTTC. Its protein is CSASSSSASGGQETQYF. The chain uses TRBV20-1 and TRBJ2-5, with 11 positions matching TRBD2. The length of the CDR3 is 17 residues. J was trimmed by 2 bases and V by 3 bases; bases with no gene match: 11. CDR1 is DFQATT and CDR2 is SNEGSKA in the germline V gene (reference sequence).

This clone came up once. The J gene is TRBJ2-5, the V gene TRBV30; D is possibly TRBD1 (5 bases). With 2 bases removed from V and 1 base from J, the gap between germline ends came to 11 bases. Per the germline V gene, CDR1 is GTSNPN and CDR2 is SVGIG (reference sequence). The CDR3 is 14 residues long. The CDR3 is CAWSLRQLQETQYF. DNA of the CDR3: TGTGCCTGGAGTCTACGACAGCTCCAAGAGACCCAGTACTTC.

This rearrangement joins TRBV7-3 to TRBJ1-1, with 8 bases identical to TRBD1. The CDR3 is 17 amino acids. The ends lost 2 bases at V and 5 bases at J; junction bases unmatched: 13. CDR1 SGHTA and CDR2 FQGTGA come from the germline V gene. In DNA, the CDR3 is TGTGCCAGCAGCTTATCGGGCAGGGGGCTAATCCAAACTGAAGCTTTCTTT. Translating it yields CASSLSGRGLIQTEAFF.